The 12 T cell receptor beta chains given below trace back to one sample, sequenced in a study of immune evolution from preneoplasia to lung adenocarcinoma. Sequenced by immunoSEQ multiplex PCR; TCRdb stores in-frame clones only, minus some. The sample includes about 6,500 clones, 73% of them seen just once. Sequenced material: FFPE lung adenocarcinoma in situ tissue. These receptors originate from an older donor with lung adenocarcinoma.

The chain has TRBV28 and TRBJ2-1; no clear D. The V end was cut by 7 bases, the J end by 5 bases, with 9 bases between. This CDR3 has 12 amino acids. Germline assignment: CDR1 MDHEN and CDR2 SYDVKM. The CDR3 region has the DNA TGTGCCAGCACTGGGGATAACAATGAGCAGTTCTTC. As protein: CASTGDNNEQFF.

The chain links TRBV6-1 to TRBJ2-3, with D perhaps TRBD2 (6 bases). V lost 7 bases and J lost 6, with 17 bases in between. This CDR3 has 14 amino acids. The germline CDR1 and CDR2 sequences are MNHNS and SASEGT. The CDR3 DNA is TGTGCCAGCAACGAGGGGCTGGAGGGGGATACGCAGTATTTT. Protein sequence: CASNEGLEGDTQYF.

CDR3 residues: CASSEGQSFQETQYF. CDR3 DNA: TGTGCCAGCAGTGAAGGACAGTCCTTCCAAGAGACCCAGTACTTC. The V call is TRBV2, the J call TRBJ2-5; weak D call: TRBD1 (5 bases). Germline CDR1 is SNHLY and CDR2 is FYNNEI. Trimming pared 1 base from V and 1 base from J, leaving 10 bases between. The CDR3 loop spans 15 amino acids.

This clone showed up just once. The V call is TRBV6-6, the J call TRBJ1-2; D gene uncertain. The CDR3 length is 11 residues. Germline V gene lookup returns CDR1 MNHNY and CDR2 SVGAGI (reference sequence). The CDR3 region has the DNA TGTGCTACCAGCTCCAGCTGGGGCTACACCTTC. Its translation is CATSSSWGYTF.

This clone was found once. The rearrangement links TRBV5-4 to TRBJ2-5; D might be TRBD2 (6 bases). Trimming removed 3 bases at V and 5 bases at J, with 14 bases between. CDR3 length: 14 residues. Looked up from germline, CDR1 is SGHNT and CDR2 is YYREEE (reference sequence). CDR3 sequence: CASSSGGTGETQYF. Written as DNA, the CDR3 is TGTGCCAGCAGCTCTGGGGGGACTGGGGAGACCCAGTACTTC.

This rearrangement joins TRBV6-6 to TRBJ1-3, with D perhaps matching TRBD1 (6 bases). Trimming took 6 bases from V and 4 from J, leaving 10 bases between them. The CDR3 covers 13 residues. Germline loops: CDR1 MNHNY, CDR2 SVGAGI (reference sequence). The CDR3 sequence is CASSIDRGNTIYF. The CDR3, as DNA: TGTGCCAGCAGCATAGACAGGGGAAACACCATATATTTT.

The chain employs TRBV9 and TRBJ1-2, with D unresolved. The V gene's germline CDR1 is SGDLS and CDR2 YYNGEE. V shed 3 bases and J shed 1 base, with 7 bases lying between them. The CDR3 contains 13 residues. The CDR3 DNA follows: TGTGCCAGCAGCGCAGGATTTAACTATGGCTACACCTTC. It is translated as CASSAGFNYGYTF.

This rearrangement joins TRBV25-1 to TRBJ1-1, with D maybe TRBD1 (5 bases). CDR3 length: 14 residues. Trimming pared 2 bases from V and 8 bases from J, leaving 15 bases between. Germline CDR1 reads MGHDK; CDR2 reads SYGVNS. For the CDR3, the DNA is TGTGCCAGCAGTGAAGTGGGGGACCCCCGGGAAGCTTTCTTT. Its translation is CASSEVGDPREAFF. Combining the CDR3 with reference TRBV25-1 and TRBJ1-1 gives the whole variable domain EADIYQTPRYLVIGTGKKITLECSQTMGHDKMYWYQQDPGMELHLIHYSYGVNSTEKGDLSSESTVSRIRTEHFPLTLESARPSHTSQYLCASSEVGDPREAFFGQGTRLTVV.

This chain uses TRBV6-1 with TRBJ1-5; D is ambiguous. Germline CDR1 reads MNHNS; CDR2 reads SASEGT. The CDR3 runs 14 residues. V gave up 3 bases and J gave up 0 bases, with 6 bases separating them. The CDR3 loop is CASSESNSNQPQHF. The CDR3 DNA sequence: TGTGCCAGCAGTGAGAGTAATAGCAATCAGCCCCAGCATTTT.

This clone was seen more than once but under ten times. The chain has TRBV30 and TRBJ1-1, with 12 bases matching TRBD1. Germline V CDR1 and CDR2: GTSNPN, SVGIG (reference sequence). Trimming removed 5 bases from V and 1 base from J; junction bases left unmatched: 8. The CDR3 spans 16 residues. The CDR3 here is CAWAYRDRGPNTEAFF. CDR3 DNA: TGTGCCTGGGCGTACCGGGACAGGGGGCCGAACACTGAAGCTTTCTTT.

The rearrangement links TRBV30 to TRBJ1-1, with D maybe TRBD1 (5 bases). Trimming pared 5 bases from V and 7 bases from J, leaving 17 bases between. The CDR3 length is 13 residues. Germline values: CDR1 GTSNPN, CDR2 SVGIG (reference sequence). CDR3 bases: TGTGCCTGGCGAAGGCAGGGCCGTAATGAAGCTTTCTTT. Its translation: CAWRRQGRNEAFF.

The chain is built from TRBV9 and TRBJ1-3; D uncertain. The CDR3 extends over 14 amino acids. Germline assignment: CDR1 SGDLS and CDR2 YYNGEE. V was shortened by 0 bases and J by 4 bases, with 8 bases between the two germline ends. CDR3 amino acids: CASSVETPGNTIYF. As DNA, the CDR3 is TGTGCCAGCAGCGTAGAGACACCCGGAAACACCATATATTTT.